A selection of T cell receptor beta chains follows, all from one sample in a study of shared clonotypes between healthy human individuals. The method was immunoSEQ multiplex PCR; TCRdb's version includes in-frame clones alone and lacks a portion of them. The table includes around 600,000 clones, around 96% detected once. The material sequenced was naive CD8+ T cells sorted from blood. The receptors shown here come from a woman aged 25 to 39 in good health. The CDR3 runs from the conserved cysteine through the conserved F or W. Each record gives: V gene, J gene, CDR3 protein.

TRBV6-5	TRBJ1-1	CASSQTGSGTEAFF
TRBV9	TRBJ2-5	CASSVVSADQETQYF
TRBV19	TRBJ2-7	CASSISGGGGYEQYF
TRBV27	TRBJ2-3	CASSLGVRELTDTQYF
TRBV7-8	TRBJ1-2	CASSAIPGQDFF
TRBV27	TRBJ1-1	CASSLSGGNTEAFF
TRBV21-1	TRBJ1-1	CASSKALCIMNTEAFF
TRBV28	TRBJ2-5	CASSFSGVQETQYF
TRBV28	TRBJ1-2	CASSFPVASNYGYTF
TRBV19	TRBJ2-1	CASSIDGTGYNEQFF
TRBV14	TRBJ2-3	CASSLGGWGTQYF
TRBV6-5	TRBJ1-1	CASWGNEAFF
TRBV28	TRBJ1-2	CASSFLTQGHYGYTF
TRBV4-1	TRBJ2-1	CASSLISGPASWQFF
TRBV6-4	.	CASSETSGSTYEQYF
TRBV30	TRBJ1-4	CAWSPTQGELFF
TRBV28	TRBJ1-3	CASSFLTSGNTIYF
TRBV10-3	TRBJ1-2	CAISVRGRTYGYTF
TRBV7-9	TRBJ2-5	CASSPPGGGETQYF
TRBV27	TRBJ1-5	CASRSMAMGNQPQHF
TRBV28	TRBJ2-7	CASSPGDRRGLEQYF
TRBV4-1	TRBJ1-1	CASSQGGLVAEAFF
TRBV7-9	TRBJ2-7	CASSRGPSGNEQYF
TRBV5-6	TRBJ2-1	CASSWTSGSSYNEQFF
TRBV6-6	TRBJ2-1	CASSYSRISYNEQFF
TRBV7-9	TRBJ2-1	CASSFGQGRIDEQFF
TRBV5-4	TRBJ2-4	CASTISGSGDIQYF
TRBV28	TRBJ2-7	CASGPSEGHLEQYF
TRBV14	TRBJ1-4	CASAQGGSEKLFF
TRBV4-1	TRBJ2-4	CASSPRQTTSGRVLNIQYF
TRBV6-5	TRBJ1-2	CASSYHRTTKGYTF
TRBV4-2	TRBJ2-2	CASSQDWNTGELFF
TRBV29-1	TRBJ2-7	CSVEAPTAKAYEQYF
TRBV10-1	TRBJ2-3	CASSDGGSLTDTQYF
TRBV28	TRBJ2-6	CASSSGTGPDGTLSGANVLTF
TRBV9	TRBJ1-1	CASSVDETEAFF
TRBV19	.	CASSLAGGGYEQYF
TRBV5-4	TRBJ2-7	CASSFSLGSEQYF
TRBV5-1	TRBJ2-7	CASSLPDYSSYEQYF
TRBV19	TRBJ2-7	CASSIGGTTYEQYF
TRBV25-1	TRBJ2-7	CASSDGQGEYYEQYF
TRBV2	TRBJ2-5	CASSARAGGYAETQYF
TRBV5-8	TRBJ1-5	CASSQDWGQPQHF
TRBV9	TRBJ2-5	CASSVTGLQETQYF
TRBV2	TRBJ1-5	CASRTTRAINQPQHF
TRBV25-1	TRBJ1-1	CASSFGRVGAFF
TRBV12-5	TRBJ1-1	CASGQDQNTEAFF
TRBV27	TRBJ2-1	CASSFLAGVPDEQFF
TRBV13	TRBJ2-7	CASSLEQGVLHEQYF
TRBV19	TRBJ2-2	CASSIDPAVEATGELFF
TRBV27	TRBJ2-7	CASSLTSGSRSEQYF
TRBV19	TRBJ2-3	CASSISVAGGADTQYF
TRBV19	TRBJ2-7	CASSTQPGTIYEQYF
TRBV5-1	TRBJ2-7	CASSLSVSYEQYF
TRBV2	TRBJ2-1	CASNEREGPYNEQFF
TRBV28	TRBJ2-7	CASSTGTRAYEQYF
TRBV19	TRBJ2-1	CASSDFGLAGGSAEQFF
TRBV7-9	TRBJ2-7	CASSSGIMVSYEQYF